This T cell receptor (beta chain) was profiled in a study of regulatory T cells in long-lasting Graves disease. The CDR3 totals 14 residues. Germline CDR1 reads KGHSH; CDR2 reads LQKENI. This clonotype was recorded a few times. The target antigen is unknown. Germline and junction disagree at one end, which may indicate a read error. Sample time point: newly diagnosed GD, antithyroid drugs for less than 3 months. Generation of the TCR library employed RNA extracted from PBMCs. From each patient, roughly 9 milliliters of peripheral blood was drawn and collected into an EDTA anticoagulant tube. iRepertoire HTBI primers and Arm-PCR of CDR3 regions built TCR beta libraries. TCRdb processed the multiplex PCR reads anew with MiXCR; each CDR3 protein has one entry. Altogether 500,000 or so distinct CDR3 sequences are present, 15% to 20% being singletons, with the ten largest covering 12%. Study conclusions and caveats: What was studied was peripheral blood only, and not thyroid tissue. Persistent disease was characterized by preferential usage of TRBV28, TRBJ1-2 and TRBJ2-5.

The same sample was also used in a study of T cells in Graves' hyperthyroidism and ophthalmopathy. That work contributes: Newly diagnosed hyperthyroidism, duration under 2 months, in patients aged 18 to 65.

The clonotype was recovered from a man between 40 and 49 years old with Graves disease. The chain employs TRBV18 and TRBJ1-1; D perhaps matches TRBD1 (5 bases). The specimen comprised peripheral blood mononuclear cells (PBMCs), sampled at new diagnosis, from a patient treated with antithyroid drugs. CDR3 protein: CAGSPGISDTEAFF. The CDR3 DNA reads TGTGCCGGCTCACCAGGGATAAGTGACACTGAAGCTTTCTTT.